These 29 T cell receptor beta chains share one sample of origin, sequenced in a study of human T cells and chemical hapten exposure. Each CDR3 protein is one row after TCRdb ran MiXCR on the RACE reads. The sample gives about 71,000 distinct CDR3 sequences, more than 8% of which show up once; over 3% is in the top ten. The time point was: patch test 1, 2 weeks after DPC sensitization. Treatment specified: therapeutic diphenylcyclopropenone sensitization with weekly scalp DPC. The input for sequencing was whole blood, taken in connection with sensitization to the hapten diphenylcyclopropenone (DPC). The receptors originated from a woman aged 40 to 50 with alopecia areata. Some clones in this sample may be carry-over from other donors' samples.

This clonotype turned up a few times. The CDR3 region is CASSPTPPQETQYF. CDR3 coding DNA: TGCGCCAGCAGCCCAACCCCCCCCCAAGAGACCCAGTACTTC. The chain uses TRBV5-1 and TRBJ2-5; D gene ambiguous. This CDR3 is built from 14 residues. Trimming took off 4 bases at V and 1 base at J, with 11 bases between the two ends. Germline V gene lookup returns CDR1 SGHRS and CDR2 YFSETQ.

This clonotype was seen at least ten times. The rearrangement joins TRBV14 to TRBJ1-1; D unclear. Looked up from germline, CDR1 is SGHDN and CDR2 is FVKESK. The CDR3 is 13 residues long. Trimming stripped 0 bases from V and 7 bases from J, with 9 bases between. The CDR3 protein is CASSQEVDGEAFF. The DNA of the CDR3 is TGTGCCAGCAGCCAAGAAGTTGACGGTGAAGCTTTCTTT.

This clonotype was detected many times. The chain employs TRBV3-1 and TRBJ2-3, with D possibly called TRBD1 or TRBD2 (5 bases each). Germline CDR1 is LGHDT and CDR2 is YNNKEL (reference sequence). The V end was cut by 0 bases, the J end by 2 bases, with 12 bases between. This CDR3 is built from 16 residues. CDR3 nucleotides: TGTGCCAGCAGCCAAGATATTGGGGGAATCACAGATACGCAGTATTTT. Amino acid sequence: CASSQDIGGITDTQYF.

This clonotype appeared many times. Its ends do not fully match the called genes, so a read error is possible. This chain connects TRBV27 to TRBJ1-3; 7 bases agree with TRBD1. Germline V gene lookup returns CDR1 MNHEY and CDR2 SMNVEV (reference sequence). The CDR3 consists of 15 residues. The CDR3 sequence is CASSLQGSSENTIYF. Written as DNA, the CDR3 is TGTGCCAGCAGTCTACAGGGGAGCTCTGAAAACACCATATATTTT.

This clonotype was seen more than once but under ten times. The chain employs TRBV27 and TRBJ2-2, with 8 bases that match TRBD1. Germline lookup yields CDR1 MNHEY and CDR2 SMNVEV (reference sequence). The CDR3 spans 15 residues. The trim removed 7 bases at V and 4 bases at J, leaving 8 bases unmatched. The CDR3 reads CASNTGQDGTGELFF. Written as DNA, the CDR3 is TGTGCCAGCAATACGGGACAGGATGGCACCGGGGAGCTGTTTTTT.

This clonotype was seen ten or more times. V is TRBV2 and J is TRBJ1-5; D is ambiguous. Germline loops: CDR1 SNHLY, CDR2 FYNNEI. Trimming pared 2 bases from V and 2 bases from J, leaving 10 bases between. The CDR3 sequence is 15 residues long. CDR3 in DNA: TGTGCCAGCAGTGAATTGCGTCCAGGCAATCAGCCCCAGCATTTT. This encodes CASSELRPGNQPQHF. The whole variable domain, remainder taken from reference TRBV2 and TRBJ1-5, is EPEVTQTPSHQVTQMGQEVILRCVPISNHLYFYWYRQILGQKVEFLVSFYNNEISEKSEIFDDQFSVERPDGSNFTLKIRSTKLEDSAMYFCASSELRPGNQPQHFGDGTRLSIL.

This clonotype was recorded many times. The V gene is TRBV6-6, the J gene TRBJ1-5; a possible D gene is TRBD1 (5 bases). V was trimmed by 6 bases and J by 9 bases, leaving 18 bases between them. The CDR3 covers 14 residues. Germline-derived CDR1 and CDR2 are MNHNY and SVGAGI (reference sequence). The CDR3 is CASRDIEGIAPQHF. The CDR3 coding sequence is TGTGCCAGCAGGGACATTGAGGGGATTGCGCCCCAGCATTTT.

The rearrangement links TRBV5-6 to TRBJ2-1; 9 bases agree with TRBD2. Germline trimming cut 4 bases from V and 5 bases from J; bases unmatched to any gene: 7. Germline lookup yields CDR1 SGHDT and CDR2 YYEEEE. CDR3 length equals 15 residues. The CDR3 DNA sequence: TGTGCCAGCAGCATTGCCGGGACTAGCAACAATGAGCAGTTCTTC. It is translated as CASSIAGTSNNEQFF. Complete variable domain (other parts from reference TRBV5-6 and TRBJ2-1): DAGVTQSPTHLIKTRGQQVTLRCSPKSGHDTVSWYQQALGQGPQFIFQYYEEEERQRGNFPDRFSGHQFPNYSSELNVNALLLGDSALYLCASSIAGTSNNEQFFGPGTRLTVL.

This clonotype was detected ten times or more. In DNA form, the CDR3 reads TGTGCCAGCAGTTTAGAGTGGGCCAATTGGGTAGCTTTCTTT. It codes for CASSLEWANWVAFF. The V call is TRBV12-3 or TRBV12-4, the J call TRBJ1-1; D is unresolved. The CDR3 is 14 amino acids. V was shortened by 1 base and J by 10 bases, with 16 bases between the two germline ends.

The CDR3 loop reads CASSPYSGSHTDTQYF. The CDR3 bases are TGTGCCAGCAGCCCCTATTCGGGGAGCCACACAGATACGCAGTATTTT. This rearrangement joins TRBV7-8 to TRBJ2-3; TRBD2 might be the D (5 bases). The V gene lost 5 bases and the J gene lost 2 bases, with 17 bases spanning the gap. The length of the CDR3 is 16 residues. The germline V gene encodes CDR1 SGHVS and CDR2 FQNEAQ.

The chain has TRBV29-1 and TRBJ2-7; the D gene is possibly TRBD1 (5 bases). Germline CDR1 reads SQVTM; CDR2 reads ANQGSEA. V was pared by 4 bases and J by 2 bases, with 6 bases between. This CDR3 has 11 residues. The CDR3: CSVGTTYEQYF. The CDR3 region has the DNA TGCAGCGTTGGGACAACCTACGAGCAGTACTTC.

This clonotype was counted only a few times. The chain has TRBV12-3 or TRBV12-4 and TRBJ2-1; D unresolved. The CDR3 runs 12 residues. Trimming removed 5 bases at V and 7 bases at J, with 9 bases between. This CDR3 is CASSPVHNEQFF. The CDR3 coding sequence is TGTGCCAGCAGTCCGGTCCATAATGAGCAGTTCTTC.

The table lists this clonotype with many counts. The chain couples TRBV15 to TRBJ2-5; D possibly corresponds to TRBD1 (5 bases). The CDR3 loop spans 14 amino acids. V dropped 3 bases and J dropped 4 bases, with 12 bases sitting between them. Looked up from germline, CDR1 is LNHNV and CDR2 is YYDKDF (reference sequence). The CDR3 bases are TGTGCCACCAGCAGGGCAGGGTTTCTAGAGACCCAGTACTTC. It specifies CATSRAGFLETQYF.

The table lists this clonotype with many counts. The genes are TRBV7-9 and TRBJ2-2; the D gene is possibly TRBD1 (6 bases). V lost 6 bases to trimming and J lost 2 bases, with 19 bases between them. The CDR3 contains 17 residues. The germline CDR1 and CDR2 sequences are SEHNR and FQNEAQ (reference sequence). CDR3 protein: CASSFSSWTVNTGELFF. In DNA, the CDR3 is TGTGCCAGCAGTTTTTCTTCTTGGACAGTTAACACCGGGGAGCTGTTTTTT.

This clonotype has ten or more counts. This sequence joins TRBV5-1 and TRBJ2-5; D uncertain. CDR3 size: 11 residues. Per the germline V gene, CDR1 is SGHRS and CDR2 is YFSETQ. Trimming pared 2 bases from V and 3 bases from J, leaving 2 bases between. The CDR3 nucleotides are TGCGCCAGCAGCTTCGAAGAGACCCAGTACTTC. Translation: CASSFEETQYF.

This clonotype came up many times. The CDR3 bases are TGTGCTAGTGGTTCCCTTGGGGCCGGGGAGCTGTTTTTT. Amino acid sequence: CASGSLGAGELFF. The V gene is TRBV12-5, the J gene TRBJ2-2; D ambiguous. Germline loops: CDR1 LGHNT, CDR2 FRNRAP. The CDR3 totals 13 residues. Trimming removed 4 bases at V and 6 bases at J, with 9 bases between.

This chain links TRBV20-1 with TRBJ2-3; 8 bases agree with TRBD2. The trim removed 6 bases at V and 1 base at J, leaving 6 bases unmatched. The CDR3 has 14 amino acids. Germline assignment: CDR1 DFQATT and CDR2 SNEGSKA (reference sequence). DNA of the CDR3: TGCAGTGCCCCGGGACTAGTGGGCACAGATACGCAGTATTTT. Its protein product is CSAPGLVGTDTQYF.

This clonotype was observed a handful of times. The chain uses TRBV7-2 and TRBJ2-7; TRBD2 matches 9 bases. CDR1 and CDR2 (germline): SGHTA, FQGNSA. V shed 5 bases, J shed 3 bases, and the junction held 8 bases outside the gene matches. This CDR3 is built from 15 residues. CDR3 protein: CASSNISGGYYEQYF. The CDR3 DNA follows: TGTGCCAGCAGCAACATTAGCGGGGGATACTACGAGCAGTACTTC.

Many counts were recorded for this clonotype. V is TRBV7-9 and J is TRBJ1-3, with D hard to call. With 5 bases removed from V and 2 bases from J, the gap between germline ends came to 16 bases. This CDR3 has 16 residues. Germline V gene data show CDR1 as SEHNR and CDR2 as FQNEAQ (reference sequence). This chain's CDR3 is CASSPFAASTGNTIYF. CDR3 sequence (DNA): TGTGCCAGCAGCCCTTTTGCGGCAAGCACTGGAAACACCATATATTTT.

This clonotype was detected ten times or more. The chain uses TRBV28 and TRBJ2-5; 7 nucleotides match TRBD2. Trimming removed 4 bases from V and 3 bases from J; junction bases left unmatched: 5. Germline V gene lookup returns CDR1 MDHEN and CDR2 SYDVKM. This CDR3 spans 14 amino acids. CDR3 loop: CASSSGGKEETQYF. CDR3 DNA sequence: TGTGCCAGCAGTTCGGGGGGTAAAGAAGAGACCCAGTACTTC. Looking up the rest from reference TRBV28 and TRBJ2-5 gives the full variable domain: DVKVTQSSRYLVKRTGEKVFLECVQDMDHENMFWYRQDPGLGLRLIYFSYDVKMKEKGDIPEGYSVSREKKERFSLILESASTNQTSMYLCASSSGGKEETQYFGPGTRLLVL.

In its sample, this clonotype was seen many times. The genes are TRBV11-3 and TRBJ2-2; D gene uncertain. Looked up from germline, CDR1 is SGHNT and CDR2 is YENEEA. This CDR3 comprises 14 residues. The V gene lost 0 bases and the J gene lost 5 bases, with 7 bases spanning the gap. The CDR3 DNA sequence: TGTGCCAGCAGCTTAGATACGTTAACCGGGGAGCTGTTTTTT. Protein product: CASSLDTLTGELFF. Based on the CDR3 plus reference TRBV11-3 and TRBJ2-2, the full variable domain is EAGVVQSPRYKIIEKKQPVAFWCNPISGHNTLYWYLQNLGQGPELLIRYENEEAVDDSQLPKDRFSAERLKGVDSTLKIQPAELGDSAVYLCASSLDTLTGELFFGEGSRLTVL.

This clonotype was detected many times. This chain connects TRBV7-9 to TRBJ1-6; 8 positions match TRBD1. CDR1 SEHNR and CDR2 FQNEAQ come from the germline V gene (reference sequence). With 3 bases clipped from V and 7 bases from J, the junction kept 5 bases outside the gene matches. The CDR3 totals 15 residues. CDR3 sequence: CASSLSRQGNSPLHF. CDR3 nucleotide sequence: TGTGCCAGCAGCTTGTCTCGACAGGGGAATTCACCCCTCCACTTT. The variable domain in full, completed from reference TRBV7-9 and TRBJ1-6, reads DTGVSQNPRHKITKRGQNVTFRCDPISEHNRLYWYRQTLGQGPEFLTYFQNEAQLEKSRLLSDRFSAERPKGSFSTLEIQRTEQGDSAMYLCASSLSRQGNSPLHFGNGTRLTVT.

This clonotype was counted at least ten times. V and J are TRBV13 and TRBJ2-6; either TRBD1 or TRBD2 may supply D (6 bases each). The germline V gene encodes CDR1 PRHDT and CDR2 FYEKMQ (reference sequence). The CDR3 consists of 16 residues. V lost 5 bases and J 4 bases, leaving 15 bases between the germline ends. The CDR3 is CASSDYPGAGANVLTF. The CDR3 nucleotides are TGTGCCAGCAGCGACTACCCGGGGGCAGGGGCCAACGTCCTGACTTTC. The variable domain in full, completed from reference TRBV13 and TRBJ2-6, reads AAGVIQSPRHLIKEKRETATLKCYPIPRHDTVYWYQQGPGQDPQFLISFYEKMQSDKGSIPDRFSAQQFSDYHSELNMSSLELGDSALYFCASSDYPGAGANVLTFGAGSRLTVL.

This clonotype was counted at least ten times. The chain has TRBV25-1 and TRBJ1-1; D perhaps matches TRBD1 (5 bases). CDR3 length: 17 residues. Germline V gene sequence: CDR1 MGHDK, CDR2 SYGVNS. Trimming left V 4 bases short and J 2 bases short, with 20 bases between. In nucleotides, the CDR3 is TGTGCCAGCAGTGGGAAGTTGACGGGGCTGACTAACACTGAAGCTTTCTTT. Its protein product is CASSGKLTGLTNTEAFF.

The chain couples TRBV21-1 to TRBJ2-1; the D call TRBD1 from the table was never checked on the DNA. TRBV21-1 is reported as a pseudogene. This CDR3 has 17 residues. CDR3 in DNA: TGTGCCAGCAGCAGAATTTGGACACCAAGCTCCTACAATGAGCAGTTCTTC. Translated, it gives CASSRIWTPSSYNEQFF.

As regards this clonotype: Being one base from a much bigger clone, this may be a read error. This sequence joins TRBV5-1 and TRBJ2-7; 9 bases fit TRBD1. Germline V lookup: CDR1 SGHRS, CDR2 YFSETQ. The length of the CDR3 is 15 residues. The CDR3 bases are TGCGCCGGCAGCCCCGGGACAGGGAGTCCCTACGAGCAGTACTTC. Its protein is CAGSPGTGSPYEQYF.

This clonotype showed up many times. The chain links TRBV29-1 to TRBJ2-1; D possibly uses TRBD1 or TRBD2 (5 bases each). CDR1 is SQVTM, CDR2 ANQGSEA, per germline. CDR3 length: 14 residues. Trimming cost V 6 bases and J 0 bases, with 12 bases left between them. The chain's CDR3 is CSVRGISSYNEQFF. The CDR3 DNA follows: TGCAGCGTACGGGGCATAAGCTCCTACAATGAGCAGTTCTTC.

This clonotype appeared many times. CDR3 region: CSAGDGINYGYTF. As DNA, the CDR3 is TGCAGCGCGGGGGACGGAATAAACTATGGCTACACCTTC. The chain couples TRBV29-1 to TRBJ1-2; a weak D match, TRBD1 (5 bases). The CDR3 spans 13 residues. Germline loops: CDR1 SQVTM, CDR2 ANQGSEA. V was shortened by 7 bases and J by 2 bases, with 14 bases between the two germline ends.

The sample holds many counts of this clonotype. The chain employs TRBV29-1 and TRBJ1-5, with D possibly TRBD1 on 6 matching bases. There are 14 residues in the CDR3. The ends were cut back, 5 bases at V and 2 bases at J, with 13 bases in the middle. Germline CDR1 and CDR2: SQVTM and ANQGSEA. CDR3: CSVRWTEGNQPQHF. CDR3 DNA: TGCAGCGTTCGCTGGACAGAAGGCAATCAGCCCCAGCATTTT.